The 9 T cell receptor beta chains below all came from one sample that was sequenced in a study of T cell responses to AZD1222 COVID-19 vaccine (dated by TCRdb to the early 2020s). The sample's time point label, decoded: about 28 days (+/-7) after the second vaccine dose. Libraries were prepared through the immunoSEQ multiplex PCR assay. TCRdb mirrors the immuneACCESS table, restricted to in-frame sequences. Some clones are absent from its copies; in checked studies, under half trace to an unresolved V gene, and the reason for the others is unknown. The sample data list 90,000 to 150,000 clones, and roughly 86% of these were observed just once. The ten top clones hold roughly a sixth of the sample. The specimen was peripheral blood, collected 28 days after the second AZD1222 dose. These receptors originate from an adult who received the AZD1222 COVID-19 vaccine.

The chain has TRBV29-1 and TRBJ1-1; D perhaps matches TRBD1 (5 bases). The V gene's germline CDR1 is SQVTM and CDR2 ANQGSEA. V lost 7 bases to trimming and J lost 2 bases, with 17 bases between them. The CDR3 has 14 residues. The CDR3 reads CSASTTGFNTEAFF. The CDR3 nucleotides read TGCAGCGCTAGCACCACAGGATTTAACACTGAAGCTTTCTTT. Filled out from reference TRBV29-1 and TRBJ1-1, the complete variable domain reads SAVISQKPSRDICQRGTSLTIQCQVDSQVTMMFWYRQQPGQSLTLIATANQGSEATYESGFVIDKFPISRPNLTFSTLTVSNMSPEDSSIYLCSASTTGFNTEAFFGQGTRLTVV.

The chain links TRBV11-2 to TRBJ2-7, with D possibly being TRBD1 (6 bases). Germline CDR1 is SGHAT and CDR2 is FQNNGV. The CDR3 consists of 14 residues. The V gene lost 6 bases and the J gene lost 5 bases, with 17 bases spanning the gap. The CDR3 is CASRSTGFRNEQYF. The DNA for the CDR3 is TGTGCCAGCAGATCTACAGGGTTTCGAAACGAGCAGTACTTC.

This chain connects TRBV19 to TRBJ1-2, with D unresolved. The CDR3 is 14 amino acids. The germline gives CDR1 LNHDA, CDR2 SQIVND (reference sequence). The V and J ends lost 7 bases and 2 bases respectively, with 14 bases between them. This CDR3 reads CASIPPERNYGYTF. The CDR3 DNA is TGTGCCAGTATCCCCCCGGAGCGCAACTATGGCTACACCTTC.

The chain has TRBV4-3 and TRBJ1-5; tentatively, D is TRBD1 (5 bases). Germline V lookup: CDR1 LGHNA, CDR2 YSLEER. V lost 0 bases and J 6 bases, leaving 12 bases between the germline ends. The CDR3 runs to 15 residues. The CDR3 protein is CASSQERGVSQPQHF. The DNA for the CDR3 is TGCGCCAGCAGCCAAGAGCGAGGGGTGTCTCAGCCCCAGCATTTT.

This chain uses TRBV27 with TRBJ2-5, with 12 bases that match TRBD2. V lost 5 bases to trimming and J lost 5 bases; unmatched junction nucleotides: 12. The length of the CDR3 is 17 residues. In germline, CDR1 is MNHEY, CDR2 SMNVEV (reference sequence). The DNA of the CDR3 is TGTGCCAGCAGTCCCCAGACTAGCGGGAGTTGGATGGAGACCCAGTACTTC. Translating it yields CASSPQTSGSWMETQYF.

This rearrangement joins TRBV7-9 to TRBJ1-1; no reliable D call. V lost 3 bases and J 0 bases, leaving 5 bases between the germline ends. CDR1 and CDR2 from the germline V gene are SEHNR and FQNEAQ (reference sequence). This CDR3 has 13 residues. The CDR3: CASSFWLNTEAFF. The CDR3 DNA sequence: TGTGCCAGCAGCTTTTGGTTGAACACTGAAGCTTTCTTT.

This CDR3 is CASSVGGTDTQYF. As DNA, the CDR3 is TGTGCCAGCAGCGTGGGGGGGACAGATACGCAGTATTTT. V and J are TRBV7-2 and TRBJ2-3, with 7 bases matching TRBD2. CDR1 is SGHTA, CDR2 FQGNSA, per germline. The length of the CDR3 is 13 residues. With 5 bases clipped from V and 3 bases from J, the junction kept 2 bases outside the gene matches.

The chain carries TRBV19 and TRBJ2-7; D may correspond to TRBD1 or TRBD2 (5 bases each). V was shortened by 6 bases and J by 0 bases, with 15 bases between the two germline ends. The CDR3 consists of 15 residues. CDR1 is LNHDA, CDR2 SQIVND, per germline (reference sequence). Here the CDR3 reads CASSTSGTHSYEQYF. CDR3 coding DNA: TGTGCCAGTAGCACTTCCGGGACCCACTCCTACGAGCAGTACTTC.

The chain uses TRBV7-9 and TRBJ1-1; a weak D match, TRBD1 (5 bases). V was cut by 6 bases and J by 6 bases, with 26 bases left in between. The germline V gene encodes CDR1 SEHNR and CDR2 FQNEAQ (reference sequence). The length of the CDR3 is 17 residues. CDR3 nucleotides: TGTGCCAGCAGTCACCCTAAGGGGCAGGGTAAAATGGCTGAAGCTTTCTTT. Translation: CASSHPKGQGKMAEAFF.